This T cell receptor (beta chain) came from a study of cytomegalovirus exposure and HLA in healthy donors. The CDR3 covers 13 residues. CDR1 SGHTA and CDR2 FQGNSA come from the germline V gene. J was trimmed by 8 bases and V by 8 bases; bases with no gene match: 8. Profiled with immunoSEQ multiplex PCR; TCRdb holds only in-frame clones, not every one. The sample has over 250,000 clones, roughly 85% seen once. Sequencing was done on a sample of PBMCs. The TCR comes from a young woman in good health and CMV-seronegative. V and J are TRBV7-2 and TRBJ1-2, with 10 bases matching TRBD1. The chain's CDR3 is CASGGDRGFGYTF. DNA of the CDR3: TGTGCCAGCGGGGGGGACAGGGGATTCGGCTACACCTTC.